These 7 T cell receptor beta chains share one sample of origin, sequenced in a study of immune cell composition in non-small cell lung cancer. Assay: immunoSEQ multiplex PCR; the TCRdb copy retains only in-frame clones and omits some. The data show 2,400 or so clones, just under 75% seen once. This same sample was also part of a study on CD4 T cells in lung cancer.

The sequenced sample was lung tumor tissue. The receptors were gathered from a human donor with non-small cell lung cancer.

This clone was counted once. V is TRBV4-2 and J is TRBJ1-4; D unresolved. V lost 0 bases to trimming and J lost 5 bases, with 10 bases between them. The CDR3 length is 15 residues. Germline V gene lookup returns CDR1 LGHNA and CDR2 YNFKEQ. DNA of the CDR3: TGTGCCAGCAGCCAAGATCGTCAGTTGAATGAAAAACTGTTTTTT. Encoded protein: CASSQDRQLNEKLFF.

The chain joins TRBV5-1 to TRBJ2-3; 8 bases line up with TRBD2. The trim removed 5 bases at V and 1 base at J, leaving 9 bases unmatched. Germline values: CDR1 SGHRS, CDR2 YFSETQ. This CDR3 is 16 amino acids long. The chain's CDR3 is CASRGDSGMGTDTQYF. The CDR3 DNA is TGCGCCAGCAGGGGGGATAGCGGGATGGGCACAGATACGCAGTATTTT.

This clone was seen once. The chain couples TRBV5-4 to TRBJ2-7; 7 nucleotides match TRBD2. The J segment lost 7 bases and the V segment lost 0 bases, leaving 4 bases of the junction unmatched. This CDR3 contains 13 residues. Germline V lookup: CDR1 SGHNT, CDR2 YYREEE (reference sequence). The CDR3, as DNA: TGTGCCAGCAGCTTGGCCGAAGCGGGGGAGCAGTACGTC. This gives the protein CASSLAEAGEQYV.

The chain combines TRBV6-1 with TRBJ2-1, with 7 bases aligning to TRBD2. Germline CDR1 reads MNHNS; CDR2 reads SASEGT. CDR3 length: 14 amino acids. V gave up 6 bases and J gave up 3 bases; unmatched junction bases: 5. CDR3 residues: CASRNRGDYNEQFF. As DNA, the CDR3 is TGTGCCAGCAGGAACCGGGGGGACTACAATGAGCAGTTCTTC.

This clone was seen a single time. The rearrangement joins TRBV20-1 to TRBJ2-5; D is unclear. The CDR3 runs to 11 residues. V lost 5 bases to trimming and J lost 5 bases, with 9 bases between them. Looked up from germline, CDR1 is DFQATT and CDR2 is SNEGSKA (reference sequence). The CDR3 bases are TGCAGTGCTCTCTCCAGGGAGACCCAGTACTTC. Amino acid sequence: CSALSRETQYF.

The V gene is TRBV5-1, the J gene TRBJ1-3; D is possibly TRBD1 (5 bases). The CDR3 has 14 amino acids. Germline CDR1 SGHRS, CDR2 YFSETQ. V lost 0 bases and J lost 8, with 12 bases in between. CDR3 sequence (DNA): TGCGCCAGCAGCTTGGAGGGGAATGGGGACACCATATATTTT. Amino acids: CASSLEGNGDTIYF.

This clone was counted between two and nine times. This sequence joins TRBV18 and TRBJ1-2; tentatively, D is TRBD1 (5 bases). The germline CDR1 and CDR2 sequences are KGHSH and LQKENI. The CDR3 covers 14 residues. The V end was cut by 3 bases, the J end by 4 bases, with 12 bases between. The chain's CDR3 is CASSPFPGGYGYTF. The CDR3 nucleotides read TGTGCCAGCTCACCTTTTCCCGGGGGCTATGGCTACACCTTC. Together with reference TRBV18 and TRBJ1-2, the CDR3 gives the full variable domain: NAGVMQNPRHLVRRRGQEARLRCSPMKGHSHVYWYRQLPEEGLKFMVYLQKENIIDESGMPKERFSAEFPKEGPSILRIQQVVRGDSAAYFCASSPFPGGYGYTFGSGTRLTVV.